This T cell receptor beta chain was profiled in a study of CD8 T cells in Susac syndrome. Trimming cost V 5 bases and J 2 bases, with 11 bases left between them. The germline CDR1 and CDR2 sequences are SGHTA and FQGTGA. This CDR3 has 14 amino acids. Blood CD8+ and CD4+ T cells underwent high-throughput TCR beta sequencing. TEMRA cells were FACS-enriched, with CD8+ and CD4+ T cells isolated negatively. RNA amounts of 0.5 to 1 ug underwent reverse transcription with random hexamers. MiXCR was run by TCRdb on the immunoSEQ multiplex PCR reads, yielding one entry per CDR3 protein. The table lists 200,000 to 250,000 distinct CDR3 sequences, around 96% of them singletons.

V usage is TRBV7-3 and J usage is TRBJ2-3; the D is unclear. The sequence was obtained from a human donor with multiple sclerosis. Input material: CD4+ T cells from PBMCs. This CDR3 is CASSALQYTDTQYF. CDR3 in DNA: TGTGCCAGCAGCGCTCTCCAATACACAGATACGCAGTATTTT.